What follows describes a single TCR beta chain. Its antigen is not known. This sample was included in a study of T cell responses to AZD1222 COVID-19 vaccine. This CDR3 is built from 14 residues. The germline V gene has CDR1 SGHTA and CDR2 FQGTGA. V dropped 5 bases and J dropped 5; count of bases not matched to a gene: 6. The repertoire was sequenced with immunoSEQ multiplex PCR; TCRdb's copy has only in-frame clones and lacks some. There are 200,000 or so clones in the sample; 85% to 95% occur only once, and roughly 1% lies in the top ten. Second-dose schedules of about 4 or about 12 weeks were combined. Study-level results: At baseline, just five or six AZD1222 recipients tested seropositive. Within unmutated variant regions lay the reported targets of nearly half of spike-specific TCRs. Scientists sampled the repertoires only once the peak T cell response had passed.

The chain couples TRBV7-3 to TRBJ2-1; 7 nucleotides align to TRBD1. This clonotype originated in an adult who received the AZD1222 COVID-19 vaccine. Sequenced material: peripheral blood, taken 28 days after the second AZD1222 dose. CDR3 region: CASSPTGLDNEQFF. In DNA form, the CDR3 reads TGTGCCAGCAGCCCGACAGGGTTGGACAATGAGCAGTTCTTC.